This T cell receptor (beta chain) was captured by sequencing in a study of lymphopenia after photon versus proton radiotherapy. Using immunoSEQ multiplex PCR, the repertoire was profiled, and TCRdb retains in-frame clones only, with some absent. The sample lists approximately 66,000 clones; around 85% were seen once. The CDR3 extends over 13 amino acids. The V end was cut by 6 bases, the J end by 11 bases, with 19 bases between. The germline CDR1 and CDR2 sequences are SNHLY and FYNNEI. Regarding this clone: Its antigen remains unidentified.

The study's findings and limits: Under photons, naive T cells and diversity fell while effector/memory populations rose. After the lymphocyte nadir, photon-treated repertoires showed oligoclonal expansion, especially of CD8+ Temra cells.

The J gene is TRBJ1-1, the V gene TRBV2; D is unclear. The clonotype comes from a man aged 40-50 years with gastric cancer. The sample was peripheral blood, taken from a patient treated with photon-based radiotherapy. CDR3 nucleotide sequence: TGTGCCAGCAGCCAAGCGGAGGGCGGGTATGCTTTCTTT. Protein sequence: CASSQAEGGYAFF. Variable domain in full (rest from reference TRBV2 and TRBJ1-1): EPEVTQTPSHQVTQMGQEVILRCVPISNHLYFYWYRQILGQKVEFLVSFYNNEISEKSEIFDDQFSVERPDGSNFTLKIRSTKLEDSAMYFCASSQAEGGYAFFGQGTRLTVV.